This T cell receptor beta chain was identified during a study of response to subunit inactivated influenza vaccine. CDR1 and CDR2 from the germline V gene are DFQATT and SNEGSKA (reference sequence). The CDR3 sequence is 15 residues long. Trimming removed 5 bases at V and 0 bases at J, with 16 bases between. TCRdb redid the calling of the RT-PCR reads with MiXCR, one entry per CDR3 protein. The sample shows 800,000 or so distinct CDR3 sequences, 21% of them seen only once. Regarding this clonotype: Its antigen is not identified.

Regarding the study as a whole: Authors suggested seasonal influenza vaccinations each recruit few new T cells.

V is TRBV20-1 and J is TRBJ1-1; D possibly corresponds to TRBD1 (6 bases). The specimen comprised PBMCs from blood, sampled roughly 5 days after vaccination. This TCR came from a man aged 50-59 years who received an inactivated influenza vaccine. The CDR3 DNA follows: TGCAGTGCTGCCCCGGGACATCTCATGAACACTGAAGCTTTCTTT. It specifies CSAAPGHLMNTEAFF.